This TCR beta chain stems from a study of control samples from healthy donors and cancer patients. This CDR3 contains 15 residues. V shed 0 bases and J shed 6 bases, with 12 bases lying between them. The V gene's germline CDR1 is ENHRY and CDR2 SYGVKD. The method was immunoSEQ multiplex PCR; TCRdb's version includes in-frame clones alone and lacks a portion of them. The sample yields some 100,000 clones, more than 85% seen once. The V gene is TRBV10-3, the J gene TRBJ1-5, with D uncertain. Input material: blood. The TCR was taken from a young man in good health. The CDR3 here is CAISESGLGAQPQHF. The CDR3 coding sequence is TGTGCCATCAGTGAGTCGGGTCTGGGAGCTCAGCCCCAGCATTTT.